One T cell receptor beta chain is described in this entry. Its antigen remains unknown. This CDR3 is 15 amino acids long. Trimming cost V 5 bases and J 5 bases; bases outside gene matches: 8. Germline-derived CDR1 and CDR2 are SGHTA and FQGTGA. This record comes from a study of graft-versus-host responses after intestinal transplantation. Study-level points and caveats: Early declines in HvG clones that occurred post-transplant were associated with peak circulating GvH clone levels.

Sequenced by immunoSEQ multiplex PCR; TCRdb stores in-frame clones only, minus some. The sample yields about 110,000 clones, around 95% seen once. The receptor comes from a human donor who received an intestinal transplant. The chain recombines TRBV7-3 with TRBJ2-2; 7 positions agree with TRBD2. The sample consisted of unstimulated CD8+ T cells sorted from spleen or lymph node cells, taken before intestinal transplant. CDR3 nucleotide sequence: TGTGCCAGCAGCCAAAGGGCGGGAGTAACCGGGGAGCTGTTTTTT. Protein product: CASSQRAGVTGELFF.